Listed below are T cell receptor beta chains from one sample, sequenced in a study of tumor-infiltrating lymphocytes in primary liver carcinoma. TCRdb processed the multiplex PCR reads anew with MiXCR; each CDR3 protein has one entry. Of fewer than 250,000 distinct CDR3 sequences listed, over 80% were seen once; the top ten hold around a sixth. The sample consisted of tumor tissue from primary liver carcinoma. These receptors all come from a man aged 40-50 years with primary liver carcinoma and hepatitis B virus infection. CDR3s include the opening cysteine and the closing phenylalanine or tryptophan. Fields, in order: J gene, V gene, D gene, clone size, CDR3 protein, CDR3 DNA. A D gene is named only where the DNA matches it firmly. For some rows the clone size is stated as once, few or many, or as a class when expanded; others skip it.

TRBJ2-7 | TRBV4-3 | NA | NA | CASSQEETEAPDEQYF | TGCGCCAGCAGCCAAGAAGAAACAGAGGCCCCCGACGAGCAGTACTTC
TRBJ2-2 | TRBV12-3/TRBV12-4 | NA | NA | CDSSFPTVGLANTGELFF | TGTGACAGCAGCTTCCCCACGGTGGGCTTAGCTAACACCGGGGAGCTGTTTTTT
TRBJ2-5 | TRBV6-5 | NA | NA | CASSPDWETQNF | TGTGCCAGCAGTCCCGACTGGGAGACCCAAAACTTC
TRBJ1-2 | TRBV29-1 | NA | NA | CSVSGQGAGYYGCTF | NA
TRBJ2-5 | TRBV13 | NA | NA | CASSSRPGTPKTQYF | TGTGCCAGCAGCTCCCGGCCCGGGACTCCAAAGACCCAGTACTTC
TRBJ1-1 | TRBV28 | NA | many | CASKGPTEAFF | TGTGCCTCAAAGGGACCCACTGAAGCTTTCTTT
TRBJ2-1 | TRBV5-6 | NA | NA | CGSSLGRSRFGYSEQFF | TGTGGCAGCAGCTTGGGACGGAGCCGCTTTGGGTACAGTGAGCAGTTCTTC
TRBJ1-5 | TRBV5-5 | TRBD1 | NA | CASSSGQRISNQPQHF | TGTGCTAGTAGCTCGGGACAGAGGATTAGCAATCAGCCCCAGCATTTT
TRBJ2-7 | TRBV28 | NA | NA | CASNSGQVQRGSGQYF | TGTGCCAGCAATTCCGGACAGGTCCAGCGGGGTAGCGGGCAGTACTTC
TRBJ2-1 | TRBV5-6 | NA | once | CASTSNLQGRGYNEQFF | TGTGCCAGCACCTCGAACCTACAGGGGCGGGGGTATAATGAGCAGTTCTTC
TRBJ2-3 | TRBV11-2 | NA | NA | CAISLDLRETSTDTQYF | TGTGCCATCAGCTTAGATCTGAGGGAGACTAGCACAGATACGCAGTATTTT
TRBJ2-5 | TRBV28 | NA | few | CASSGDHLRQTQNF | TGTGCCAGCAGTGGGGACCACCTCAGGCAGACTCAGAACTTC
TRBJ2-3 | TRBV5-1 | TRBD1 | many | CASSVTGLTDTQYF | TGCGCCAGCAGCGTGACAGGGCTCACAGATACGCAGTATTTT
TRBJ1-5 | TRBV12-3/TRBV12-4 | NA | once | CASSAAQRPSNQPQHF | TGTGCCAGCTCCGCGGCGCAGAGACCGAGCAATCAGCCCCAGCATTTT